This is a list of T cell receptor beta chains from one sample in a study of blood T cell repertoires in COVID-19. Profiling relied on immunoSEQ multiplex PCR, and the TCRdb table lists in-frame clones only, not all of them. The sample contains about 59,000 clones, over 75% of which appear only once. Sample: peripheral blood. The receptors here all came from a man at least 80 years old in a cohort sampled during active COVID-19. CDR3s include the opening cysteine and the closing phenylalanine or tryptophan. A D gene is named only where the DNA matches it firmly. Where a row states a size, it is once, few, many or the class of an expanded clone; other rows omit it.

D gene: TRBD1
clone size: -
V gene: TRBV18
J gene: TRBJ1-2
CDR3 protein: CASSPSSDRAYGYTF
CDR3 DNA: TGTGCCAGCTCACCAAGTTCGGACAGGGCCTACGGCTACACCTTC

D gene: -
clone size: -
V gene: TRBV4-1
J gene: TRBJ2-4
CDR3 protein: CASSQEAQRKNIQYF
CDR3 DNA: TGCGCCAGCAGCCAAGAAGCACAGAGAAAAAACATTCAGTACTTC

D gene: TRBD1
clone size: -
V gene: TRBV25-1
J gene: TRBJ1-4
CDR3 protein: CASSNSGTGGRNEKLFF
CDR3 DNA: TGTGCCAGCAGTAATTCCGGGACAGGGGGAAGGAATGAAAAACTGTTTTTT

D gene: -
clone size: -
V gene: TRBV15
J gene: TRBJ1-6
CDR3 protein: CATSRDLKTGVSDLHF
CDR3 DNA: TGTGCCACCAGCAGAGATTTGAAGACAGGCGTTTCGGACCTCCACTTT

D gene: -
clone size: -
V gene: TRBV25-1
J gene: TRBJ2-7
CDR3 protein: CASSEGSVTYEQYF
CDR3 DNA: TGTGCCAGCAGTGAAGGTAGCGTAACCTACGAGCAGTACTTC

D gene: TRBD1
clone size: -
V gene: TRBV30
J gene: TRBJ2-7
CDR3 protein: CAWQGAREQYF
CDR3 DNA: TGTGCCTGGCAGGGGGCGCGCGAGCAGTACTTC

D gene: TRBD2
clone size: -
V gene: TRBV3-1/TRBV3-2
J gene: TRBJ2-1
CDR3 protein: CASSQLRGLAGGSSYNEQFF
CDR3 DNA: TGTGCCAGCAGCCAACTACGGGGACTAGCGGGGGGTAGCTCCTACAATGAGCAGTTCTTC

D gene: TRBD1
clone size: -
V gene: TRBV30
J gene: TRBJ2-7
CDR3 protein: CAWSRTGGVGEQYF
CDR3 DNA: TGTGCCTGGAGTCGGACAGGGGGGGTTGGTGAGCAGTACTTC

D gene: TRBD2
clone size: -
V gene: TRBV7-9
J gene: TRBJ2-7
CDR3 protein: CASSLGLAGVAYEQYF
CDR3 DNA: TGTGCCAGCAGCTTGGGACTAGCGGGAGTTGCCTACGAGCAGTACTTC

D gene: -
clone size: -
V gene: TRBV6-5
J gene: TRBJ1-2
CDR3 protein: CASSFTGPPYTF
CDR3 DNA: TGTGCCAGCAGCTTTACAGGCCCGCCTTACACCTTC

D gene: -
clone size: -
V gene: TRBV4-2
J gene: TRBJ2-3
CDR3 protein: CASSQEPVQRYPPDTQYF
CDR3 DNA: TGTGCCAGCAGCCAAGAGCCCGTGCAGCGGTACCCTCCAGATACGCAGTATTTT

D gene: TRBD1
clone size: -
V gene: TRBV6-6
J gene: TRBJ1-2
CDR3 protein: CASSGQGVYGYTF
CDR3 DNA: TGTGCCAGCAGTGGACAGGGAGTCTATGGCTACACCTTC

D gene: TRBD1
clone size: once
V gene: TRBV5-4
J gene: TRBJ1-1
CDR3 protein: CASSADRARTEAFF
CDR3 DNA: TGTGCCAGCAGCGCGGACAGGGCTCGGACTGAAGCTTTCTTT

D gene: TRBD1
clone size: -
V gene: TRBV6-5
J gene: TRBJ1-1
CDR3 protein: CASSQTGVTEAFF
CDR3 DNA: TGTGCCAGCAGTCAGACAGGGGTTACTGAAGCTTTCTTT

D gene: -
clone size: -
V gene: TRBV6-5
J gene: TRBJ2-4
CDR3 protein: CASVKAQPGKNIQYF
CDR3 DNA: TGTGCCAGCGTAAAGGCTCAACCGGGCAAAAACATTCAGTACTTC

D gene: -
clone size: -
V gene: TRBV6-5
J gene: TRBJ2-3
CDR3 protein: CASRTPGEQYF
CDR3 DNA: TGTGCCAGCAGGACTCCAGGGGAGCAGTATTTT

D gene: -
clone size: -
V gene: TRBV4-1
J gene: TRBJ2-2
CDR3 protein: CASSQGSGGTGELFF
CDR3 DNA: TGCGCCAGCAGCCAAGGGTCAGGGGGGACCGGGGAGCTGTTTTTT

D gene: -
clone size: -
V gene: TRBV11-2
J gene: TRBJ1-1
CDR3 protein: CASSSDRLNTEAFF
CDR3 DNA: TGTGCCAGCAGCTCGGACAGATTGAACACTGAAGCTTTCTTT

D gene: TRBD1
clone size: -
V gene: TRBV3-1/TRBV3-2
J gene: TRBJ1-2
CDR3 protein: CASSKTGPGGYTF
CDR3 DNA: TGTGCCAGCAGCAAGACAGGGCCTGGAGGCTACACCTTC

D gene: TRBD2
clone size: -
V gene: TRBV29-1
J gene: TRBJ2-1
CDR3 protein: CSGTSGKGEQFF
CDR3 DNA: TGCAGTGGGACTAGCGGGAAAGGTGAGCAGTTCTTC

D gene: TRBD1
clone size: -
V gene: TRBV3-1/TRBV3-2
J gene: TRBJ1-1
CDR3 protein: CASSSGTGNTEAFF
CDR3 DNA: TGTGCCAGCAGCTCTGGGACAGGGAACACTGAAGCTTTCTTT

D gene: -
clone size: -
V gene: TRBV7-9
J gene: TRBJ2-6
CDR3 protein: CASSLADGSRRGANVLTF
CDR3 DNA: TGTGCCAGCAGCTTAGCAGATGGGAGCCGGCGGGGGGCCAACGTCCTGACTTTC

D gene: -
clone size: once
V gene: TRBV30
J gene: TRBJ1-5
CDR3 protein: CAWQGGSNQPQHF
CDR3 DNA: TGTGCCTGGCAGGGTGGAAGCAATCAGCCCCAGCATTTT

D gene: -
clone size: -
V gene: TRBV14
J gene: TRBJ2-1
CDR3 protein: CASSQGGSGPYNEQFF
CDR3 DNA: TGTGCCAGCAGCCAAGGGGGTAGCGGTCCCTACAATGAGCAGTTCTTC

D gene: -
clone size: -
V gene: TRBV21-1
J gene: TRBJ2-2
CDR3 protein: CASSKPGNTGELFF
CDR3 DNA: TGTGCCAGCAGCAAGCCAGGGAACACCGGGGAGCTGTTTTTT

D gene: -
clone size: -
V gene: TRBV6-2/TRBV6-3
J gene: TRBJ2-7
CDR3 protein: CASSYNSNYEQYF
CDR3 DNA: TGTGCCAGCAGTTACAACTCTAACTACGAGCAGTACTTC

D gene: -
clone size: -
V gene: TRBV7-9
J gene: TRBJ1-1
CDR3 protein: CAGWGTLNTEAFF
CDR3 DNA: TGTGCGGGCTGGGGCACCTTGAACACTGAAGCTTTCTTT

D gene: -
clone size: -
V gene: TRBV25-1
J gene: TRBJ2-5
CDR3 protein: CASFQERADQETQYF
CDR3 DNA: TGTGCCAGCTTTCAGGAGCGAGCGGACCAAGAGACCCAGTACTTC

D gene: TRBD1
clone size: -
V gene: TRBV30
J gene: TRBJ1-3
CDR3 protein: CAWKTGQGRNTIYF
CDR3 DNA: TGTGCCTGGAAAACGGGACAGGGCCGGAACACCATATATTTT

D gene: TRBD2
clone size: -
V gene: TRBV6-5
J gene: TRBJ2-7
CDR3 protein: CASSYPMGTSGWEQYF
CDR3 DNA: TGTGCCAGCAGTTACCCAATGGGGACTAGCGGGTGGGAGCAGTACTTC

D gene: TRBD2
clone size: -
V gene: TRBV11-3
J gene: TRBJ2-2
CDR3 protein: CASSWTSGGRNTGELFF
CDR3 DNA: TGTGCCAGCAGCTGGACTAGCGGGGGCCGGAACACCGGGGAGCTGTTTTTT

D gene: -
clone size: few
V gene: TRBV7-2
J gene: TRBJ2-1
CDR3 protein: CASSLPGQRRFDSYNEQFF
CDR3 DNA: TGTGCCAGCAGCTTACCGGGACAAAGACGGTTTGACTCCTACAATGAGCAGTTCTTC